These 10 T cell receptor beta chains share one sample of origin, sequenced in a study of breast tumors, draining lymph nodes, adjacent tissues. TCRdb analysed the multiplex PCR reads with MiXCR anew, one entry per CDR3 protein. Here the sample spans about 35,000 distinct CDR3 sequences, 36% being singletons. The sample was breast tumor tissue. The receptors shown here come from a female donor with breast cancer. Some clones in this sample may be carry-over from other donors' samples.

The chain recombines TRBV7-9 with TRBJ2-3; tentatively, D is TRBD1 (6 bases). The V and J ends lost 5 bases and 2 bases respectively, with 14 bases between them. The CDR3 extends over 15 amino acids. Germline values: CDR1 SEHNR, CDR2 FQNEAQ (reference sequence). For the CDR3, the DNA is TGTGCCAGCAGCAGACAGGTCGTGAACACAGATACGCAGTATTTT. It encodes CASSRQVVNTDTQYF. Drawing the rest from reference TRBV7-9 and TRBJ2-3, the complete variable domain is DTGVSQNPRHKITKRGQNVTFRCDPISEHNRLYWYRQTLGQGPEFLTYFQNEAQLEKSRLLSDRFSAERPKGSFSTLEIQRTEQGDSAMYLCASSRQVVNTDTQYFGPGTRLTVL.

This clonotype is medium-sized by share. The chain is built from TRBV10-1 and TRBJ2-5; TRBD2 matches 8 bases. Per germline, CDR1 WNHNN and CDR2 SYGVQD (reference sequence). Germline trimming cut 6 bases from V and 10 bases from J; bases unmatched to any gene: 10. The CDR3 is 13 amino acids. Written as DNA, the CDR3 is TGCGCCAGCAGCACCCTAGCGGGTGGGATCCAGTACTTC. Translating gives CASSTLAGGIQYF.

This rearrangement joins TRBV3-1 to TRBJ2-1; D is uncertain. Germline V gives CDR1 LGHDT, CDR2 YNNKEL (reference sequence). Trimming stripped 0 bases from V and 1 base from J, with 4 bases between. This CDR3 contains 14 residues. CDR3 amino acids: CASSQEGSYNEQFF. The DNA for the CDR3 is TGTGCCAGCAGCCAAGAAGGATCCTACAATGAGCAGTTCTTC.

Points on this clonotype: The junction does not match germline at one end; this may be a read error. The rearrangement uses TRBV11-1 and TRBJ2-2; D may match TRBD1 or TRBD2 (6 bases each). This CDR3 comprises 17 residues. In germline, CDR1 is SGHAT, CDR2 FQDESV (reference sequence). CDR3: CASSGGAGTTNTGEPFF. CDR3 coding DNA: TGTGCCAGCAGCGGTGGGGCGGGGACAACGAACACCGGGGAGCCGTTTTTT.

This clonotype has ten or more counts. The chain is built from TRBV20-1 and TRBJ2-7, with 11 bases that match TRBD2. V lost 0 bases, J lost 0 bases, and 4 bases stayed unmatched. This CDR3 has 16 amino acids. The germline CDR1 and CDR2 sequences are DFQATT and SNEGSKA (reference sequence). Written as DNA, the CDR3 is TGCAGTGCTAGAGACTTAGCGGGAGGGCTCTCCTACGAGCAGTACTTC. Its protein is CSARDLAGGLSYEQYF.

This clonotype occurred many times. The chain links TRBV2 to TRBJ2-5; 7 bases align to TRBD2. The CDR3 spans 15 residues. V lost 0 bases and J lost 5; bases outside the gene matches: 6. Germline CDR1 and CDR2: SNHLY and FYNNEI. The CDR3 reads CASSEAQGRVETQYF. The CDR3 coding sequence is TGTGCCAGCAGTGAAGCCCAAGGGAGGGTGGAGACCCAGTACTTC.

In its sample, this clonotype was seen many times. The V and J genes are TRBV9 and TRBJ2-1; 8 bases map to TRBD2. There are 15 residues in the CDR3. Trimming at V came to 0 bases and at J to 11 bases, leaving 10 bases not matched to a gene. CDR1 and CDR2 (germline): SGDLS, YYNGEE. The CDR3 DNA is TGTGCCAGCAGCGTAGAACGAGCGGGAGTAACTCAGCAGTTCTTC. The encoded protein is CASSVERAGVTQQFF.

The chain uses TRBV28 and TRBJ1-4, with TRBD1 as a possible D gene (5 bases). Trimming left V 7 bases short and J 3 bases short, with 18 bases between. There are 16 residues in the CDR3. From germline, CDR1 is MDHEN and CDR2 SYDVKM. The CDR3 spells CASKLWAGGANEKLFF. The CDR3 nucleotides are TGTGCCAGCAAGTTATGGGCGGGGGGGGCTAATGAAAAACTGTTTTTT. Full variable domain (outside the CDR3, taken from reference TRBV28 and TRBJ1-4): DVKVTQSSRYLVKRTGEKVFLECVQDMDHENMFWYRQDPGLGLRLIYFSYDVKMKEKGDIPEGYSVSREKKERFSLILESASTNQTSMYLCASKLWAGGANEKLFFGSGTQLSVL.

This clonotype was seen only a few times. A read error is possible here, since a much larger clone lies one base away. This CDR3 reads CASSSGTIHRPQHF. The CDR3 coding sequence is TGTGCCAGCAGCTCCGGGACGATCCATCGGCCCCAGCATTTT. The V gene is TRBV7-2, the J gene TRBJ1-5; a weak D match, TRBD1 (5 bases). Germline CDR1 and CDR2: SGHTA and FQGNSA. The germline V and J ends were trimmed by 4 bases and 9 bases, with 16 bases remaining between them. This CDR3 comprises 14 residues. Drawing the rest from reference TRBV7-2 and TRBJ1-5, the complete variable domain is GAGVSQSPSNKVTEKGKDVELRCDPISGHTALYWYRQSLGQGLEFLIYFQGNSAPDKSGLPSDRFSAERTGGSVSTLTIQRTQQEDSAVYLCASSSGTIHRPQHFGDGTRLSIL.

This clonotype was counted ten times or more. The chain employs TRBV7-2 and TRBJ2-7, with a tentative D call TRBD1 (6 bases). The germline CDR1 and CDR2 sequences are SGHTA and FQGNSA. The CDR3 runs to 15 residues. Trimming left V 1 base short and J 0 bases short, with 10 bases between. The CDR3 sequence is CASSLGAGVSYEQYF. The CDR3 nucleotides are TGTGCCAGCAGCTTAGGTGCAGGGGTCTCCTACGAGCAGTACTTC.